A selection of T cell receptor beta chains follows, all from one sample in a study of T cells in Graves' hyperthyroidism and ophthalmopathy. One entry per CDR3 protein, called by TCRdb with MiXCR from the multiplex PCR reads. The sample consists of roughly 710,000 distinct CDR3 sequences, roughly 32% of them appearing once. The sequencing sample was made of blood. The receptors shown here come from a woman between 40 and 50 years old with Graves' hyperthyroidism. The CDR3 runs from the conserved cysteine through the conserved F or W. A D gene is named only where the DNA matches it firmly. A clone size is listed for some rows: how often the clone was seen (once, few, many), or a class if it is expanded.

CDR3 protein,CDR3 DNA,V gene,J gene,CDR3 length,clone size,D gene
CASSSGLNTGELFF,TGTGCCAGTAGTTCAGGGTTGAACACCGGGGAGCTGTTTTTT,TRBV19,TRBJ2-2,14,.,.
CASSFRAVEQYF,TGTGCCAGCAGCTTCAGGGCCGTGGAGCAGTACTTC,TRBV5-6,TRBJ2-7,12,.,.
CASSSDRVRRDERAFF,TGTGCCAGCAGCTCGGACAGGGTAAGGAGAGATGAACGGGCTTTCTTT,TRBV7-9,TRBJ1-1,16,few,TRBD1
CASAEQGEQYF,TGCGCCAGCGCCGAACAGGGGGAGCAGTACTTC,TRBV5-1,TRBJ2-7,11,many,TRBD1
CASRAGTSNTEAFF,TGCGCCAGCAGAGCCGGGACAAGCAACACTGAAGCTTTCTTT,TRBV10-2,TRBJ1-1,14,many,.
CSLVQGYSEAFF,TGCAGCTTGGTCCAGGGGTACTCTGAAGCTTTCTTT,TRBV29-1,TRBJ1-1,12,.,.
CASSYSSDRTYEQYF,TGTGCCAGCAGTTACTCGTCGGACCGCACCTACGAGCAGTACTTC,TRBV6-6,TRBJ2-7,15,few,.
CASSFDGEPYGYTF,TGTGCCAGCAGTTTTGACGGGGAGCCCTATGGCTACACCTTC,TRBV6-5,TRBJ1-2,14,.,.
CASSTPYQPQHF,TGTGCCAGCAGCACCCCCTACCAGCCCCAGCATTTT,TRBV12-3/TRBV12-4,TRBJ1-5,12,many,.
CATALPPPRETQYF,TGTGCCACCGCCCTTCCCCCCCCGAGGGAGACCCAGTACTTC,TRBV15,TRBJ2-5,14,few,.
CASKGVINTDTQYF,TGTGCCAGTAAAGGAGTGATTAACACAGATACGCAGTATTTT,TRBV19,TRBJ2-3,14,.,.
CASSRPGQDYGYTF,TGTGCCAGCAGCCGACCGGGACAGGACTATGGCTACACCTTC,TRBV7-3,TRBJ1-2,14,few,TRBD1
CASSPLLAGSAYEQYF,TGTGCCAGCAGCCCTCTACTAGCGGGAAGCGCCTACGAGCAGTACTTC,TRBV7-9,TRBJ2-7,16,.,TRBD2
CSGTGSLGVNEQYF,TGCAGTGGCACAGGTAGCCTGGGTGTTAACGAGCAGTACTTC,TRBV20-1,TRBJ2-7,14,many,.
CASSFYSGDTEAFF,TGTGCCAGCAGCTTCTACTCAGGGGATACTGAAGCTTTCTTT,TRBV5-4,TRBJ1-1,14,.,.
CASSRRGTGRTGELFF,TGTGCCAGCAGCCGGAGGGGGACAGGGAGGACCGGGGAGCTGTTTTTT,TRBV7-9,TRBJ2-2,16,.,TRBD1
CSAKTGNTGELFF,TGCAGTGCTAAGACAGGGAACACCGGGGAGCTGTTTTTT,TRBV20-1,TRBJ2-2,13,.,.
CASGQGNSPLHF,TGTGCTAGTGGACAGGGAAATTCACCCCTCCACTTT,TRBV25-1,TRBJ1-6,12,.,TRBD1
CASSLEGFSTDTQYF,TGTGCCAGCAGCTTAGAGGGGTTTAGCACAGATACGCAGTATTTT,TRBV7-9,TRBJ2-3,15,once,.
CASSNNWSPLHF,TGTGCCAGCAGTAACAACTGGTCACCCCTCCACTTT,TRBV2,TRBJ1-6,12,many,.
CASSLVTNNQPQHF,TGTGCCAGCAGCTTAGTCACAAACAATCAGCCCCAGCATTTT,TRBV7-8,TRBJ1-5,14,few,.
CASSSNRGGDGYTF,TGTGCCAGCAGTTCCAACAGGGGGGGCGATGGCTACACCTTC,TRBV6-2/TRBV6-3,TRBJ1-2,14,once,TRBD1
CASSYSEPDRFGQYF,TGTGCCAGCAGTTACTCCGAACCCGATCGATTCGGGCAGTACTTC,TRBV6-5,TRBJ2-7,15,.,.
CASSWTGGSRETQYF,TGTGCCAGCAGTTGGACAGGGGGGTCTCGGGAGACCCAGTACTTC,TRBV6-5,TRBJ2-5,15,few,TRBD1
CASSRLAPSTDTQYF,TGTGCCAGCAGTCGGCTAGCGCCTAGCACAGATACGCAGTATTTT,TRBV2,TRBJ2-3,15,.,.
CASSLRQGAENEQYF,TGTGCCAGCAGCTTACGACAGGGGGCTGAGAACGAGCAGTACTTC,TRBV7-9,TRBJ2-7,15,many,TRBD1